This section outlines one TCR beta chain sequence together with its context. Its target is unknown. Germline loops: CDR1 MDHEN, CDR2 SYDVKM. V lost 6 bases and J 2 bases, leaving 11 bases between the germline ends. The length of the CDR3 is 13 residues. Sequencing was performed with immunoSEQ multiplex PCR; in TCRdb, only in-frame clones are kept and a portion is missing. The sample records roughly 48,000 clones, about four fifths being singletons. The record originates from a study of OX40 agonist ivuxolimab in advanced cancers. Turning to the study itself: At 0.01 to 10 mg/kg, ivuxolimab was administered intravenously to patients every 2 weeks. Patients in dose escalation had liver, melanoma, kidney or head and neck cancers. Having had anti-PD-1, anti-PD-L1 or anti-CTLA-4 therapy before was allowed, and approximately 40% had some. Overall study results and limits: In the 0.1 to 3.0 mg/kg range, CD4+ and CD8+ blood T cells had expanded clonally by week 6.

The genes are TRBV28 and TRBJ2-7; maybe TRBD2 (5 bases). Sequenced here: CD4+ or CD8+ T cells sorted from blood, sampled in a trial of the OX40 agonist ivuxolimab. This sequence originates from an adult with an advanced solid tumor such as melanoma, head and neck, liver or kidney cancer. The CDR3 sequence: CASRPGSTYEQYF. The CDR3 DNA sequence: TGTGCCAGCAGGCCGGGGTCGACCTACGAGCAGTACTTC.